This TCR beta chain derives from a study of identical twins. Using its own MiXCR run on the 5' RACE reads, TCRdb lists one record per CDR3 protein. The table shows 650,000 to 750,000 distinct CDR3 sequences, with about 20% occurring only once. This CDR3 region has 14 residues. The germline V gene encodes CDR1 DFQATT and CDR2 SNEGSKA (reference sequence). Trimming removed 3 bases at V and 7 bases at J, with 19 bases between. The sample was also reused in another study, on T cells expressing NK-cell markers.

The TCR originated in a woman under 30 in good health. Sequences were obtained from PBMCs. The chain has TRBV20-1 and TRBJ2-7, with D possibly being TRBD2 (6 bases). DNA for the CDR3: TGCAGTGCTAGCCGAAGACTAGGGGATAAAGAGCAGTACTTC. Encoded protein: CSASRRLGDKEQYF.